This T cell receptor (beta chain) is drawn from a study of cytomegalovirus exposure and HLA in healthy donors. At the level of the study: Earlier, 110 million or so unique TCR beta sequences were recovered from approximately 180 million T cells by an analysis.

Study results and caveats: In a later analysis, HLA-associated beta chains showed higher expansion and lower generation probabilities than comparable chains. Near-uniform donor sequencing depth was presumed by presence/absence analyses.

Regarding this clone: Its antigen is unknown.

The V end lost 7 bases, the J end lost 4 bases, and 10 bases lay between the germline ends. The CDR3 covers 12 residues. The germline V gene has CDR1 MGHDK and CDR2 SYGVNS. 13 Jbeta primers and 60 Vbeta primers were used for the PCR. TCRdb keeps only in-frame clones here, not all; method: immunoSEQ multiplex PCR. The sample lists around 100,000 clones, 74% seen once, with about 2.8% in the top ten. The TCR sequence derives from a man in his fifties or sixties in good health and CMV-seropositive. Source material: PBMCs. This chain joins TRBV25-1 and TRBJ1-2; TRBD1 might be the D (5 bases). For the CDR3, the DNA is TGTGCCAGCATGGGGCGGAGCTATGGCTACACCTTC. Amino acid sequence: CASMGRSYGYTF.